The TCR beta chain under discussion was sequenced for a study of CD8+CD57+ T cells in acquired aplastic anemia listed by TCRdb under 2018. Context from the whole study: A mean of approximately 3 ug of DNA, ranging from roughly 0.2 to 27.4 ug, was extracted from sorted CD4+ and CD8+ cells. CD8+CD57+ expansion was defined as a frequency above the mean frequency observed in healthy subjects.

Genomic DNA was used as template for profiling of TCR beta VDJ combinations and CDR3 sequences. An Illumina HiSeq 2000 was used for TCR repertoire sequencing. In the source study's methods: TRBV/TRBJ rearrangement plots, CDR3 size and DJ length profiles, and Simpson's diversity index were used to assess repertoires. Whichever DNA sequence was most abundant in the deep sequencing data was defined as the immunodominant clone. CDR3 amino acid sequences were screened for sharing across subjects and were compared with published repertoires and the VDJdb database. In-frame beta chains were kept once TCRdb had trimmed the public reads at Q25 with fastp and called clones with MiXCR. Rows merge per CDR3 protein into single entries with the most common DNA and genes. What appears here as the V and J calls and clone size reflects TCRdb's work, not the paper's. This sample has around 220,000 distinct CDR3 sequences in its table, and under 55% of those were observed once. The leading ten clones occupy 15% to 20% of the sample.

V is clipped by 5 bases and J by 3 bases, and the sequence between their germline boundaries is 11 bases long. From the cysteine through the phenylalanine, the CDR3 covers 14 amino acids. Only CDR3 DNA is held: 42 bases, read in frame from base 1. CDR1 and CDR2, looked up from the germline V gene, are MDHEN and SYDVKM. Expansion of CD8+CD57+ cells had been shown by flow cytometry in the patients chosen for sequencing. Severe acquired aplastic anemia was diagnosed in all patients according to International Study of Aplastic Anemia and Agranulocytosis and Camitta criteria. At the time blood was sampled, none of the patients had received any therapy. In this study, sorted CD4+ and CD8+ T cells from the blood of healthy subjects and of severe aplastic anemia patients had their TCR repertoires deep-sequenced. In the USA, patient enrollment took place under clinicaltrials.gov protocols 00001620, 01623167, 00001397, 00071045, 00081523 and 00961064. Ficoll-Paque density gradient centrifugation was used to isolate peripheral blood mononuclear cells. Before DNA was extracted, CD4+ and CD8+ T cells were sorted using either FACS or magnetic beads.

On the study overall, not on this receptor specifically: Fewer than 35 CD8+ CDR3 sequences were found to be shared between patients and controls, but these sequences appeared to be highly expressed in patients and within the immunodominant clones of the patients. Patients and healthy controls showed no significant difference in CD8+ Simpson's diversity (P=0.060).

The table lists this clonotype with a few counts. Its binding antigen is unknown. The record has no base qualities; no much larger clone is one base away. Here the chain combines TRBV28 and TRBJ1-5; the D segment could be TRBD1, given 5 matching bases. This receptor was taken from a human donor with aplastic anemia. Sequencing used sorted CD4+, CD8+, or CD8+CD57+ T cells (not recorded which) from PBMCs. The DNA reads as follows: TGTGCCAGCAGTCCGGGACCGAACAATCAGCCCCAGCATTTT. Its translation is CASSPGPNNQPQHF.